This T cell receptor (beta chain) was identified during a study of T-cell reconstitution after alpha-beta-depleted transplantation in children. CDR3 size: 13 residues. Germline loops: CDR1 SQVTM, CDR2 ANQGSEA. After removal of 2 bases from V and 7 bases from J, the junction contained 5 bases not matched to a gene. Unique molecular identifiers were used to barcode this TCRbeta library. TCRdb ran MiXCR on the PCR reads and lists one entry per CDR3 protein. The table records around 600,000 distinct CDR3 sequences, roughly 17% of them present only once. This clonotype was recorded a few times. The clonotype was recovered from a human donor who donated a stem cell graft to a child with acute myeloid leukemia. The rearrangement uses TRBV29-1 and TRBJ1-5; 7 nucleotides agree with TRBD1. The sequenced sample was PBMCs from the stem cell graft donor, obtained from the stem cell graft. The CDR3 protein is CSVETGDGQPQHF. CDR3 DNA sequence: TGCAGCGTTGAAACAGGGGATGGGCAGCCCCAGCATTTT.